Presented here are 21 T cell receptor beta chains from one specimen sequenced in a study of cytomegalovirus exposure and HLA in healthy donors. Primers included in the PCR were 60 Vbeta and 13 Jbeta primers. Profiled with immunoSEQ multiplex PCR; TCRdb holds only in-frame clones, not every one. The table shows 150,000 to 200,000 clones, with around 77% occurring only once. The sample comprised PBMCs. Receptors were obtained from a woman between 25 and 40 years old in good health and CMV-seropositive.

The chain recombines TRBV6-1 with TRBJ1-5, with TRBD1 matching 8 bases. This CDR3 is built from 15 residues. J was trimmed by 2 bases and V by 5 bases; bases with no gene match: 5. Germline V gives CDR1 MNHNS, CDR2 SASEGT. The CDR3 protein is CASSSRGLGNQPQHF. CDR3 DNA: TGTGCCAGCAGTTCCAGGGGGCTTGGCAATCAGCCCCAGCATTTT.

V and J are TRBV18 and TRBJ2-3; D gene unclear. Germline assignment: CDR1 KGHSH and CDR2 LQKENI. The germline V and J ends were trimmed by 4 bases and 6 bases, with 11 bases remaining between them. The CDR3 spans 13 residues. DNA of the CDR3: TGTGCCAGCTCACTATCGCTTGAGGATACGCAGTATTTT. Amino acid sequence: CASSLSLEDTQYF.

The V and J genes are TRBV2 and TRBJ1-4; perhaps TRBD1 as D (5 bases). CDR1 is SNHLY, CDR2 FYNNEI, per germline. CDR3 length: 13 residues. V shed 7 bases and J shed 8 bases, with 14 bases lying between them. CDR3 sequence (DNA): TGTGCCAGCAATGGCAGGGTTAACGAAAAACTGTTTTTT. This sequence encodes CASNGRVNEKLFF.

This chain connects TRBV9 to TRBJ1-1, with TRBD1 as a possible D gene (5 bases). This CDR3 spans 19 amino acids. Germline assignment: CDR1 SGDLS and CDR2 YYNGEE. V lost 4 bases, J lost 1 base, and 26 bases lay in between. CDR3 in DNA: TGTGCCAGCAGCCCTACGTACGCCCGCGGGGGGGGTAGGAACACTGAAGCTTTCTTT. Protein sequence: CASSPTYARGGGRNTEAFF. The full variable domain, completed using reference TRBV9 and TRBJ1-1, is DSGVTQTPKHLITATGQRVTLRCSPRSGDLSVYWYQQSLDQGLQFLIQYYNGEERAKGNILERFSAQQFPDLHSELNLSSLELGDSALYFCASSPTYARGGGRNTEAFFGQGTRLTVV.

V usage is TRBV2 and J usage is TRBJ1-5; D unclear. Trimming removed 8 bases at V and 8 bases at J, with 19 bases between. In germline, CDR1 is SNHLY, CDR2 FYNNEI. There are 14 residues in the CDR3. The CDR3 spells CASGRDTPAEPQHF. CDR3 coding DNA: TGTGCCAGCGGAAGAGACACCCCTGCTGAGCCCCAGCATTTT. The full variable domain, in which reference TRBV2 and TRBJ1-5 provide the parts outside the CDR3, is EPEVTQTPSHQVTQMGQEVILRCVPISNHLYFYWYRQILGQKVEFLVSFYNNEISEKSEIFDDQFSVERPDGSNFTLKIRSTKLEDSAMYFCASGRDTPAEPQHFGDGTRLSIL.

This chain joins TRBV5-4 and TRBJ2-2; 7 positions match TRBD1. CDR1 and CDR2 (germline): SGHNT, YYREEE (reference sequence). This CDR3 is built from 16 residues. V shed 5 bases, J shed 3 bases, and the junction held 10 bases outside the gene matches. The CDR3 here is CASSPQGRFDTGELFF. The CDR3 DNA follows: TGTGCCAGCAGTCCACAGGGGCGATTCGACACCGGGGAGCTGTTTTTT.

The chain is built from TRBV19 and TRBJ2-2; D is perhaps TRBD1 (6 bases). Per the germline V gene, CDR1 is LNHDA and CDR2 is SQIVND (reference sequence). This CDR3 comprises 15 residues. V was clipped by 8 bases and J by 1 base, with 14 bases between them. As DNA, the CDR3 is TGTGCCAGTTTTCCGGGACAAAAGAACACCGGGGAGCTGTTTTTT. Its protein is CASFPGQKNTGELFF. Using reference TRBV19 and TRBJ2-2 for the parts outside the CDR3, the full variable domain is DGGITQSPKYLFRKEGQNVTLSCEQNLNHDAMYWYRQDPGQGLRLIYYSQIVNDFQKGDIAEGYSVSREKKESFPLTVTSAQKNPTAFYLCASFPGQKNTGELFFGEGSRLTVL.

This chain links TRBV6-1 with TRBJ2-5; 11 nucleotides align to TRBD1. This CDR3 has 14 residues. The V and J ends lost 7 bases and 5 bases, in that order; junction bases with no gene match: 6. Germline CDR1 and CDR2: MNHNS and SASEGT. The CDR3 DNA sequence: TGTGCCAGCACCAAAGGACAGGGGGCGGAGACCCAGTACTTC. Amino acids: CASTKGQGAETQYF.

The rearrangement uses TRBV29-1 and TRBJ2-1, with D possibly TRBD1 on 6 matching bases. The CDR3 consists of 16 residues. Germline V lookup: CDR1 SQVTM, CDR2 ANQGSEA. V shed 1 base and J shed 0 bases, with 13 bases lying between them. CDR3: CSVEVTGGASYNEQFF. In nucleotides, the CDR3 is TGCAGCGTTGAAGTTACTGGGGGCGCCTCCTACAATGAGCAGTTCTTC.

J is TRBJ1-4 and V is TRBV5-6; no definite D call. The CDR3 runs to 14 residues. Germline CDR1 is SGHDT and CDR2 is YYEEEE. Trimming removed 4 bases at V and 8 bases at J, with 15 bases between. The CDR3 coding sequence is TGTGCCAGCAGCCCGAGAGGATCGCGGGAAAAACTGTTTTTT. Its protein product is CASSPRGSREKLFF.

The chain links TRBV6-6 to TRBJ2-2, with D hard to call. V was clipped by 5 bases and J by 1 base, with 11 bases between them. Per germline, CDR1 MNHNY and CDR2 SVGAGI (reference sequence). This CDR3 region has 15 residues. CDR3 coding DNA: TGTGCCAGCAGTCACCCGGCAGGGAACACCGGGGAGCTGTTTTTT. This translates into CASSHPAGNTGELFF.

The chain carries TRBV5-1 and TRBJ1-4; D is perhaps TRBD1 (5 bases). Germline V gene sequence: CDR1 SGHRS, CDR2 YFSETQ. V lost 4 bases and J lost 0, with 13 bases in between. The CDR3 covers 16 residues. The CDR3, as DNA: TGCGCCAGCAGCCGGGCGGGGGGGGCAACTAATGAAAAACTGTTTTTT. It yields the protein CASSRAGGATNEKLFF. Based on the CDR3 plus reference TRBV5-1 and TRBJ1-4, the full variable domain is KAGVTQTPRYLIKTRGQQVTLSCSPISGHRSVSWYQQTPGQGLQFLFEYFSETQRNKGNFPGRFSGRQFSNSRSEMNVSTLELGDSALYLCASSRAGGATNEKLFFGSGTQLSVL.

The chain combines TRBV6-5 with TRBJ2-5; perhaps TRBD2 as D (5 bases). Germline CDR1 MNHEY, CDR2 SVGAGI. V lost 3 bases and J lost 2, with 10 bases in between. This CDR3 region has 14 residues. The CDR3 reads CASSYRGIQETQYF. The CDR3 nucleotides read TGTGCCAGCAGTTATCGGGGAATTCAAGAGACCCAGTACTTC.

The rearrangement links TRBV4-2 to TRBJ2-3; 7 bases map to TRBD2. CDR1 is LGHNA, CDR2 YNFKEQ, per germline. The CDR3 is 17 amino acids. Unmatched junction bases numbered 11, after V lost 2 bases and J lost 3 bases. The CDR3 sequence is CASSQYGGEGWTDTQYF. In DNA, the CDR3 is TGTGCCAGCAGCCAATACGGCGGGGAGGGGTGGACAGATACGCAGTATTTT.

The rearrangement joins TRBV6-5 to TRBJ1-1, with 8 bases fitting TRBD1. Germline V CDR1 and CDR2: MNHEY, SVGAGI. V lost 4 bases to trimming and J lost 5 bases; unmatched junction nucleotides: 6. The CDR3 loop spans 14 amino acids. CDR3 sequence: CASSLQGGMTEAFF. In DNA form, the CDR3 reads TGTGCCAGCAGTTTACAGGGGGGCATGACTGAAGCTTTCTTT.

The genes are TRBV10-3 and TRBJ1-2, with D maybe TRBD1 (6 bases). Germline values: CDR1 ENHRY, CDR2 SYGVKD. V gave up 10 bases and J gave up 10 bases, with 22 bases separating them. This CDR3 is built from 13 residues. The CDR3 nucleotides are TGTGCCAGCAGCTATAACCGGGACACACTCTACACCTTC. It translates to CASSYNRDTLYTF.

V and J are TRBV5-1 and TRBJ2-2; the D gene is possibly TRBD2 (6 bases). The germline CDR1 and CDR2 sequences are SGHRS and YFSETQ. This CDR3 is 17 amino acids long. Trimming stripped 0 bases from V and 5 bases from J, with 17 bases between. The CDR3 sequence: CASSLDPSREGTGELFF. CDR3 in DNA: TGCGCCAGCAGCTTGGATCCCTCGCGGGAAGGTACCGGGGAGCTGTTTTTT.

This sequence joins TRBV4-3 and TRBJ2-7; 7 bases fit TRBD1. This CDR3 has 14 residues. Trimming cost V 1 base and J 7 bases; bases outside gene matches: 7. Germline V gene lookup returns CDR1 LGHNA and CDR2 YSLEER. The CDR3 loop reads CASSQGLRGYEQYF. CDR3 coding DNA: TGCGCCAGCAGCCAAGGTCTCAGGGGGTATGAGCAGTACTTC.

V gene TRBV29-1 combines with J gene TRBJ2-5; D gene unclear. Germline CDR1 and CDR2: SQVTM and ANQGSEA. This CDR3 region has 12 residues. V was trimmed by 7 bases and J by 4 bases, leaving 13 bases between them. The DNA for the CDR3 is TGCAGCGGAAGCCGTGGTTTAGAGACCCAGTACTTC. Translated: CSGSRGLETQYF.

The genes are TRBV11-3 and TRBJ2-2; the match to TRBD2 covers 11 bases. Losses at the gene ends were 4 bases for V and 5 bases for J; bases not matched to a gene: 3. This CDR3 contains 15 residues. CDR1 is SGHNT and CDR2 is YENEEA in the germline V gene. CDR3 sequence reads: CASSSTSGGTGELFF. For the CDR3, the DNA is TGTGCCAGCAGCTCCACTAGCGGGGGAACCGGGGAGCTGTTTTTT.

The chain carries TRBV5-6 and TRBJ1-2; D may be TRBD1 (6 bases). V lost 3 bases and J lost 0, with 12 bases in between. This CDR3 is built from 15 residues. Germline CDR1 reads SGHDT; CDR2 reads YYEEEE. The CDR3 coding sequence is TGTGCCAGCAGCTCACAGGGCTACACTAACTATGGCTACACCTTC. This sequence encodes CASSSQGYTNYGYTF.